This TCR beta chain was identified during a study of cytomegalovirus exposure and HLA in healthy donors. Study observations and caveats: The productive fraction for most TCR beta V segments was about 87% or about 30% in an earlier analysis. Analysis was performed later, and it showed HLA-associated TCR beta chains to be more clonally expanded than equally common others.

CDR1 and CDR2 (germline): MNHNS, SASEGT. V was pared by 0 bases and J by 4 bases, with 6 bases of the junction left unmatched. The CDR3 contains 16 residues. Healthy bone marrow donors made up the cohort. The PCR was carried out with 60 Vbeta primers and 13 Jbeta primers. TCRdb's table, derived via immunoSEQ multiplex PCR, lists solely in-frame clones and lacks some. The sample lists around 98,000 clones, roughly 76% occurring once. A word on this clone: The antigen remains unidentified.

The sequencing sample was made of PBMCs. V gene TRBV6-1 combines with J gene TRBJ1-3, with TRBD1 identical over 7 bases. The sequence came from a human donor in good health. For the CDR3, the DNA is TGTGCCAGCAGTGAAGCCAGCCGGACAGGAGGAAACACCATATATTTT. Amino acids: CASSEASRTGGNTIYF.